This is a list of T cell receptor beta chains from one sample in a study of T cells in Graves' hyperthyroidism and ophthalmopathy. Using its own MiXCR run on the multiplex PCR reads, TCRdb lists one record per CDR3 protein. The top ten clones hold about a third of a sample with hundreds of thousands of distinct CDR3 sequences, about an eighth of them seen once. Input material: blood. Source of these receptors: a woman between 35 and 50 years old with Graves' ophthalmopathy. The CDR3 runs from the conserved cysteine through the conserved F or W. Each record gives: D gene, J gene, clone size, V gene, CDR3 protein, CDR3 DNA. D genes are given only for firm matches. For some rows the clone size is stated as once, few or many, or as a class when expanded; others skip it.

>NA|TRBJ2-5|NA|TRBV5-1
CASSRLGDRQETQYF
TGCGCCAGCAGCCGATTAGGAGACAGACAAGAGACCCAGTACTTC
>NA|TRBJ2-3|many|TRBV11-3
CASSLAGRSRTDTQYF
TGTGCCAGCAGCTTAGCGGGGCGGAGCCGCACAGATACGCAGTATTTT
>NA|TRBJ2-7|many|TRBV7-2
CASAAVGEQYF
TGTGCCAGCGCGGCCGTTGGGGAGCAGTACTTC
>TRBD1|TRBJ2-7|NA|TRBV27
CASSPYTGGGYEQYF
TGTGCCAGCAGCCCTTACACAGGGGGAGGCTACGAGCAGTACTTC
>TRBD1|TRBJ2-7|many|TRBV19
CASSEGQNYEQYF
TGTGCCAGTAGTGAGGGACAGAACTACGAGCAGTACTTC
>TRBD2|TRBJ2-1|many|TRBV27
CASSLLTSGESWSYNEQFF
TGTGCCAGCAGTTTACTTACTAGCGGGGAATCTTGGTCCTACAATGAGCAGTTCTTC
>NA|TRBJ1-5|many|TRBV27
CASSLGLNSNQPQHF
TGTGCCAGCAGTTTGGGGCTTAATAGCAATCAGCCCCAGCATTTT
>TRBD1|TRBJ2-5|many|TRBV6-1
CASSGGTGLLETQYF
TGTGCCAGCAGTGGCGGGACAGGGTTATTAGAGACCCAGTACTTC
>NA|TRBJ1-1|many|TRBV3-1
CASSQGGRPEAFF
TGTGCCAGCAGCCAAGGAGGGCGCCCTGAAGCTTTCTTT
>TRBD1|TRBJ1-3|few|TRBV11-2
CASSLLGQLTNTIYF
TGTGCCAGCAGCTTACTGGGACAGTTAACGAACACCATATATTTT
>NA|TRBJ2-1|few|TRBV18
CASSPAAVNSYNEQFF
TGTGCCAGCTCACCAGCGGCGGTGAATTCCTACAATGAGCAGTTCTTC
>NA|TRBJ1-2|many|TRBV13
CASSPKAGGARGYTF
TGTGCCAGCAGCCCCAAAGCTGGGGGGGCGCGTGGCTACACCTTC
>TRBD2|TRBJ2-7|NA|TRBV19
CASSTAGDPRGYEQYF
TGTGCCAGTAGTACAGCGGGAGACCCCAGGGGTTACGAGCAGTACTTC
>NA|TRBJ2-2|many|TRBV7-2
CASSLNRWSTGELFF
TGTGCCAGCAGCTTAAATCGTTGGAGCACCGGGGAGCTGTTTTTT
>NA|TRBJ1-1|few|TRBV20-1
CSGRDYSLNTEAFF
TGCAGTGGGAGAGACTACAGCCTGAACACTGAAGCTTTCTTT
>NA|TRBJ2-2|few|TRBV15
CATSRGGGRTGELFF
TGTGCCACCAGCAGAGGAGGGGGTCGCACCGGGGAGCTGTTTTTT
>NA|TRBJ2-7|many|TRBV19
CASSINSVYSYEQYF
TGTGCCAGTAGTATAAACAGCGTGTACTCCTACGAGCAGTACTTC
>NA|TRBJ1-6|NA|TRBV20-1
CSASQPPYNSPLHF
TGCAGTGCTAGCCAACCACCCTATAATTCACCCCTCCACTTT
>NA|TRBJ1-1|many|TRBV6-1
CASHEVKGTEAFF
TGTGCCAGCCATGAGGTCAAGGGAACTGAAGCTTTCTTT
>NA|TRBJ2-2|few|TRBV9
CASSVGPGANTGELFF
TGTGCCAGCAGCGTAGGCCCAGGCGCGAACACCGGGGAGCTGTTTTTT
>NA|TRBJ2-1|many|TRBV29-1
CSVDGGYNEQFF
TGCAGCGTTGACGGAGGGTACAATGAGCAGTTCTTC
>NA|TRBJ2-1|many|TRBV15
CATSPPSLGRQFF
TGTGCCACCAGCCCCCCCTCGCTCGGTAGGCAGTTCTTC
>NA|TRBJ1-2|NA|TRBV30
CAWTEFGPLGYTF
TGTGCCTGGACCGAGTTCGGGCCTCTCGGCTACACCTTC
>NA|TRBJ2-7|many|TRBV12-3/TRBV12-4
CASSIGAYEQYF
TGTGCCAGCAGCATAGGAGCCTACGAGCAGTACTTC
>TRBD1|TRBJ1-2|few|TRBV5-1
CASSMLTGGSDGYTF
TGCGCCAGCAGCATGCTAACAGGGGGCTCAGATGGCTACACCTTC
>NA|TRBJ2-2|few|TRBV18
CASLPGRRNTGELFF
TGTGCCAGCTTACCGGGTCGGCGAAACACCGGGGAGCTGTTTTTT
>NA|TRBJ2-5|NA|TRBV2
CASSAGSGLWGAQETQYF
TGTGCCAGCAGTGCTGGTAGCGGGCTCTGGGGGGCCCAAGAGACCCAGTACTTC
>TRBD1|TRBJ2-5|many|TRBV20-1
CSARSLQGARETQYF
TGCAGTGCTAGATCTTTACAGGGGGCCCGGGAGACCCAGTACTTC
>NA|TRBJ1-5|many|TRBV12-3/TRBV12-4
CASSLAGLGFSQPQHF
TGTGCCAGCAGTTTAGCGGGTCTTGGATTTAGTCAGCCCCAGCATTTT
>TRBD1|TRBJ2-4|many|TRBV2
CASRLRQGWSRDIQYF
TGTGCCAGCAGGTTGCGACAGGGCTGGTCGAGGGACATTCAGTACTTC
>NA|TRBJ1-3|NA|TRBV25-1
CASSESSLGVVSGNTIYF
TGTGCCAGCAGTGAATCTTCCCTGGGGGTTGTGTCTGGAAACACCATATATTTT
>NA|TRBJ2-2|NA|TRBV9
CASSVRRSTGELFF
TGTGCCAGCAGCGTTCGTCGGAGCACCGGGGAGCTGTTTTTT
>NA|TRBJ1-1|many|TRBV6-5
CASSYEVEGTEAFF
TGTGCCAGCAGTTACGAGGTGGAAGGCACTGAAGCTTTCTTT
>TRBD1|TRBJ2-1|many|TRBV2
CASRLGQGPYNEQFF
TGTGCCAGCAGACTTGGACAGGGTCCCTACAATGAGCAGTTCTTC
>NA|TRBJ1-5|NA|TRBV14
CASSQITDRGGNQPQHF
TGTGCCAGCAGCCAAATCACCGACAGAGGAGGGAATCAGCCCCAGCATTTT
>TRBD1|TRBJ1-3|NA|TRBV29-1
CSVFSGQGRNTIYF
TGCAGCGTTTTTTCGGGACAGGGAAGAAACACCATATATTTT
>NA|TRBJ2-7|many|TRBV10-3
CAISESWGREQYF
TGTGCCATCAGTGAGTCGTGGGGGCGCGAGCAGTACTTC
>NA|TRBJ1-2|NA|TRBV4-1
CASSQDTGTNYGYTF
TGCGCCAGCAGCCAAGATACAGGGACTAACTATGGCTACACCTTC
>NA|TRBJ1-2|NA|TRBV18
CASSPEGDFYGYTF
TGTGCCAGCTCACCGGAGGGGGACTTCTATGGCTACACCTTC
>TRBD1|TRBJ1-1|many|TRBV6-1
CASSKLQGGTEAFF
TGTGCCAGCAGTAAACTACAGGGGGGCACTGAAGCTTTCTTT
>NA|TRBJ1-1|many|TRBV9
CASSRDVGGNTEAFF
TGTGCCAGCAGCCGGGACGTCGGGGGGAACACTGAAGCTTTCTTT
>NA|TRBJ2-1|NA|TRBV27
CASSLWFVGSSYNEQFF
TGTGCCAGCAGTTTATGGTTTGTCGGGAGCTCCTACAATGAGCAGTTCTTC
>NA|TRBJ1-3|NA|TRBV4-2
CASSSLGESDGAGNTIYF
TGTGCCAGCAGCTCCTTGGGGGAATCGGACGGGGCTGGAAACACCATATATTTT